The clone carrying this T cell receptor beta chain was seen only once. As yet, its antigen is unknown. The data stem from a study of T cells in tuberculosis. Findings and limits, study-wide: Cases with active tuberculosis were adults, while controls were adolescents. Smaller alpha distances in active tuberculosis partly reflected shorter CDR3-alpha lengths. Active tuberculosis TCR-alpha repertoires lay closer to GMM-specific TCRs than IGRA-negative controls, suggesting clonal expansion.

TCRdb's copy holds only in-frame clones and misses some; the assay was immunoSEQ multiplex PCR. The sample has 20,000 to 25,000 clones, 80% to 90% seen once. The CDR3 is made up of 16 amino acids. Trimming took 2 bases from V and 2 from J; bases not matched to a gene: 3. Germline assignment: CDR1 SGHTA and CDR2 FQGNSA. Each donor contributed 85,000 to 100,000 T cells on average, unsorted. This receptor was identified in a donor between 10 and 35 years old with latent tuberculosis or without tuberculosis infection. This rearrangement joins TRBV7-2 to TRBJ2-6, with 7 bases that match TRBD2. The sequencing sample was made of PBMCs. The CDR3 DNA sequence: TGTGCCAGCAGCTTACCCGGACTAGCTGGGGCCAACGTCCTGACTTTC. Protein product: CASSLPGLAGANVLTF.